One T cell receptor (beta chain) is described in this entry. This sample was included in a study of T cell changes during pregnancy in multiple sclerosis. Using immunoSEQ multiplex PCR, the repertoire was profiled, and TCRdb retains in-frame clones only, with some absent. Seen here are 40,000 to 45,000 clones, approximately 90% observed once, and the top ten hold approximately 0.51%. V was shortened by 0 bases and J by 6 bases, with 12 bases between the two germline ends. CDR1 and CDR2 (germline): LNHDA, SQIVND (reference sequence). The CDR3 totals 14 residues. The receptor's source is a female donor with multiple sclerosis, enrolled in a pregnancy study. The specimen comprised CD4+ T cells from peripheral blood mononuclear cells, sampled in the first trimester of pregnancy. This chain links TRBV19 with TRBJ2-7; D unresolved. DNA for the CDR3: TGTGCCAGTAGTATAGATCAGGCCGTCGCCGAGCAGTACTTC. Its protein is CASSIDQAVAEQYF.